Below are 30 T cell receptor beta chains sequenced from a single sample in a study of blood T cells in healthy people across ages. Using a J-beta primer mix together with a sample-barcoded 5' primer, a second PCR was run for roughly 7 to 12 cycles. TCRdb passed the 5' RACE reads through MiXCR, listing each CDR3 protein once. The sample lists about 780,000 distinct CDR3 sequences; less than 60% were seen once. Sequencing was done on a sample of blood. Receptors originate from a man older than 75 in good health.

This sequence joins TRBV9 and TRBJ2-1; D may be TRBD2 (6 bases). The V gene's germline CDR1 is SGDLS and CDR2 YYNGEE. The CDR3 loop spans 14 amino acids. Trimming removed 0 bases from V and 9 bases from J, with 13 bases in between. As DNA, the CDR3 is TGTGCCAGCAGCGTAGAACTAGCTGTGATTGAGCAGTTCTTC. Translating it yields CASSVELAVIEQFF.

This chain links TRBV6-1 with TRBJ2-1; a weak D match, TRBD2 (7 bases). The J call could be wrong; TRBJ2-7 is a better fit for the DNA end. The CDR3 totals 14 residues. In germline, CDR1 is MNHNS, CDR2 SASEGT. The CDR3 region has the DNA TGTGCCAGCAACGGAGGGAGGGGGTACAATGAGCAGTACTTC. It is translated as CASNGGRGYNEQYF.

This clonotype was recorded a few times. V usage is TRBV7-2 and J usage is TRBJ2-3; D gene uncertain. This CDR3 has 16 residues. V gave up 1 base and J gave up 0 bases, with 11 bases separating them. Per the germline V gene, CDR1 is SGHTA and CDR2 is FQGNSA. The CDR3 region has the DNA TGTGCCAGCAGCTTAGGGCCGGGTTCTAGCACAGATACGCAGTATTTT. This sequence encodes CASSLGPGSSTDTQYF.

V and J are TRBV9 and TRBJ2-2, with 7 positions matching TRBD2. V shed 3 bases and J 6 bases; nucleotides not matched to a gene: 8. The CDR3 sequence is 15 residues long. Germline V lookup: CDR1 SGDLS, CDR2 YYNGEE. The CDR3 DNA is TGTGCCAGCAGCGGGAGGACTAGTTTTTCCGGGGAGCTGTTTTTT. Translation gives CASSGRTSFSGELFF. Looking up the rest from reference TRBV9 and TRBJ2-2 gives the full variable domain: DSGVTQTPKHLITATGQRVTLRCSPRSGDLSVYWYQQSLDQGLQFLIQYYNGEERAKGNILERFSAQQFPDLHSELNLSSLELGDSALYFCASSGRTSFSGELFFGEGSRLTVL.

In its sample, this clonotype was seen many times. The V and J genes are TRBV5-1 and TRBJ1-2; D unclear. Trimming shortened V by 0 bases and J by 2 bases, and 8 bases separated the two germline ends. Looked up from germline, CDR1 is SGHRS and CDR2 is YFSETQ. The CDR3 has 14 amino acids. CDR3 coding DNA: TGCGCCAGCAGCTTGGACGATGCGAACTATGGCTACACCTTC. Its protein product is CASSLDDANYGYTF.

This rearrangement joins TRBV7-9 to TRBJ2-5; D remains unclear. Looked up from germline, CDR1 is SEHNR and CDR2 is FQNEAQ (reference sequence). With 5 bases removed from V and 3 bases from J, the gap between germline ends came to 10 bases. The CDR3 contains 13 residues. In DNA form, the CDR3 reads TGTGCCAGCAGCGTAGTTGCGGAAGAGACCCAGTACTTC. It translates to CASSVVAEETQYF. Combining the CDR3 with reference TRBV7-9 and TRBJ2-5 gives the whole variable domain DTGVSQNPRHKITKRGQNVTFRCDPISEHNRLYWYRQTLGQGPEFLTYFQNEAQLEKSRLLSDRFSAERPKGSFSTLEIQRTEQGDSAMYLCASSVVAEETQYFGPGTRLLVL.

In this sample, this clonotype turned up a few times. The rearrangement links TRBV5-1 to TRBJ2-5; TRBD2 is a possible D gene (6 bases). V lost 5 bases, J lost 1 base, and 12 bases lay in between. Germline V gene sequence: CDR1 SGHRS, CDR2 YFSETQ. The CDR3 extends over 14 amino acids. CDR3 nucleotides: TGCGCCAGCAGGCTGGATAGCGGCCAAGAGACCCAGTACTTC. The encoded protein is CASRLDSGQETQYF.

CDR3: CAISSTNNEKLFF. In DNA, the CDR3 is TGTGCCATCAGTTCAACAAATAATGAAAAACTGTTTTTT. The chain carries TRBV10-3 and TRBJ1-4; D remains unclear. The V end lost 5 bases, the J end lost 4 bases, and 8 bases lay between the germline ends. The CDR3 runs to 13 residues. Germline loops: CDR1 ENHRY, CDR2 SYGVKD.

This clonotype came up many times. The rearrangement joins TRBV5-1 to TRBJ2-1; 8 nucleotides agree with TRBD2. CDR3 size: 16 residues. V trimming: 1 base; J trimming: 5 bases; junction bases outside the gene matches: 8. Germline CDR1 is SGHRS and CDR2 is YFSETQ. CDR3 sequence: CASSLSASGRNNEQFF. CDR3 coding DNA: TGCGCCAGCAGCTTGTCGGCGAGCGGGAGAAACAATGAGCAGTTCTTC.

The chain has TRBV21-1 and TRBJ1-2; TRBD1 is the table's D call, not checked against the DNA. TRBV21-1 is a recognized pseudogene. This CDR3 is 13 amino acids long. Here the CDR3 reads CASGPPEIYGYTF. The CDR3 DNA is TGTGCCAGCGGACCCCCAGAGATCTATGGCTACACCTTC.

This clonotype was recorded at least ten times. The chain recombines TRBV4-1 with TRBJ2-1; D is perhaps TRBD2 (6 bases). The V and J ends lost 0 bases and 7 bases respectively, with 16 bases between them. The CDR3 spans 16 residues. From germline, CDR1 is MGHRA and CDR2 YSYEKL. Written as DNA, the CDR3 is TGCGCCAGCAGCCAAGACGTGGAGCGGGTACTAAATGAGCAGTTCTTC. It yields the protein CASSQDVERVLNEQFF.

V is TRBV4-3 and J is TRBJ1-2; no clear D. CDR1 and CDR2 (germline): LGHNA, YSLEER. The CDR3 has 14 residues. The V end was cut by 0 bases, the J end by 7 bases, with 12 bases between. The CDR3 protein is CASSQDFTGSGYTF. DNA for the CDR3: TGCGCCAGCAGCCAAGATTTCACGGGGAGTGGCTACACCTTC.

The V and J genes are TRBV6-5 and TRBJ2-7; D is tentatively TRBD1 or TRBD2 (5 bases each). Looked up from germline, CDR1 is MNHEY and CDR2 is SVGAGI. Deletions cut 2 bases from V and 7 bases from J, with 24 bases between. The CDR3 contains 17 residues. CDR3 sequence: CASSYGHLGTGNNEQYF. CDR3 nucleotide sequence: TGTGCCAGCAGTTACGGGCATTTGGGGACGGGCAACAATGAGCAGTACTTC.

This clonotype was seen a handful of times. V gene TRBV7-2 combines with J gene TRBJ2-5; 10 bases match TRBD1. The CDR3 length is 16 residues. J was trimmed by 5 bases and V by 1 base; bases with no gene match: 7. CDR1 and CDR2 from the germline V gene are SGHTA and FQGNSA. CDR3 loop: CASSLEPGQGMETQYF. CDR3 DNA sequence: TGTGCCAGCAGCTTAGAGCCGGGACAGGGGATGGAGACCCAGTACTTC.

The V gene is TRBV5-1, the J gene TRBJ2-4; 7 nucleotides align to TRBD1. The junction had 0 bases not matched to a gene; V was cut back by 0 bases and J by 3 bases. CDR3 size: 14 residues. From germline, CDR1 is SGHRS and CDR2 YFSETQ. The CDR3: CASSLDRGKNIQYF. CDR3 nucleotide sequence: TGCGCCAGCAGCTTGGACAGGGGCAAAAACATTCAGTACTTC.

The chain carries TRBV6-2 or TRBV6-3 and TRBJ2-3; D gene ambiguous. Germline CDR1 reads MNHEY; CDR2 reads SVGEGT. CDR3 length: 17 residues. Trimming took off 0 bases at V and 5 bases at J, with 18 bases between the two ends. The DNA for the CDR3 is TGTGCCAGCAGTTACTCGATGGCCGCGAGTGGGGTAGATACGCAGTATTTT. Amino acids: CASSYSMAASGVDTQYF.

The CDR3 loop reads CATSDSVTVAGRYEQYF. The DNA of the CDR3 is TGTGCCACCAGTGATTCCGTGACTGTAGCGGGGCGCTACGAGCAGTACTTC. This chain links TRBV24-1 with TRBJ2-7; 8 bases line up with TRBD2. With V trimmed by 2 bases and J by 3 bases, 11 bases remained unmatched. This CDR3 has 17 amino acids. Germline assignment: CDR1 KGHDR and CDR2 SFDVKD.

The chain joins TRBV14 to TRBJ2-3; TRBD1 aligns across 7 bases. Germline CDR1 SGHDN, CDR2 FVKESK. CDR3 length: 15 residues. Germline trimming cut 5 bases from V and 2 bases from J; bases unmatched to any gene: 7. The CDR3 DNA is TGTGCCAGCAGCGGGGGACAGAGCTACACAGATACGCAGTATTTT. The encoded protein is CASSGGQSYTDTQYF.

The chain combines TRBV18 with TRBJ2-1; D perhaps matches TRBD1 (6 bases). CDR1 and CDR2 from the germline V gene are KGHSH and LQKENI. The CDR3 sequence is 12 residues long. Trimming pared 4 bases from V and 13 bases from J, leaving 14 bases between. DNA of the CDR3: TGTGCCAGCTCACTGGGACAAGTGGAACAGTTCTTC. It yields the protein CASSLGQVEQFF. The full variable domain, rest sourced from reference TRBV18 and TRBJ2-1, is NAGVMQNPRHLVRRRGQEARLRCSPMKGHSHVYWYRQLPEEGLKFMVYLQKENIIDESGMPKERFSAEFPKEGPSILRIQQVVRGDSAAYFCASSLGQVEQFFGPGTRLTVL.

The rearrangement uses TRBV3-1 and TRBJ1-5; no clear D gene. The CDR3 extends over 14 amino acids. Per the germline V gene, CDR1 is LGHDT and CDR2 is YNNKEL (reference sequence). Trimming took off 2 bases at V and 4 bases at J, with 9 bases between the two ends. In DNA form, the CDR3 reads TGTGCCAGCAGCCAAAGGGAAGGGAATCAGCCCCAGCATTTT. It specifies CASSQREGNQPQHF.

This clonotype was observed a few times. The rearrangement joins TRBV28 to TRBJ2-3, with D hard to call. The germline V gene has CDR1 MDHEN and CDR2 SYDVKM. Trimming removed 3 bases at V and 4 bases at J, with 8 bases between. CDR3 length: 13 residues. Written as DNA, the CDR3 is TGTGCCAGCAGTTTGCAGACGCCAGATACGCAGTATTTT. Protein product: CASSLQTPDTQYF.

The chain uses TRBV9 and TRBJ2-6; the match to TRBD1 covers 10 bases. Germline V gives CDR1 SGDLS, CDR2 YYNGEE. The CDR3 loop spans 18 amino acids. The V gene end was trimmed by 4 bases and the J gene end by 3 bases; junction bases not matched to a gene: 10. This CDR3 is CASSSIRDRGVGANVLTF. CDR3 sequence (DNA): TGTGCCAGCAGCTCGATCCGGGACAGGGGAGTTGGGGCCAACGTCCTGACTTTC.

This chain links TRBV29-1 with TRBJ2-1, with TRBD2 matching over 12 bases. Trimming at V came to 5 bases and at J to 4 bases, leaving 9 bases not matched to a gene. Germline V CDR1 and CDR2: SQVTM, ANQGSEA. CDR3 length: 16 residues. CDR3 sequence reads: CSVLVGLAGGYNEQFF. The CDR3 nucleotides read TGCAGCGTTCTCGTCGGGCTAGCGGGAGGGTACAATGAGCAGTTCTTC.

Comment on this clonotype: This may be a read error: a much more frequent sequence differs by one nucleotide. Here the CDR3 reads CASGFQTDGYGQYF. In DNA, the CDR3 is TGTGCCAGCGGTTTTCAGACGGACGGGTACGGGCAGTACTTC. The chain links TRBV28 to TRBJ2-4; no definite D call. The CDR3 runs to 14 residues. Germline V gives CDR1 MDHEN, CDR2 SYDVKM.

This clonotype showed up many times. V is TRBV7-3 and J is TRBJ2-7; a possible D gene is TRBD1 (5 bases). V shed 1 base and J shed 6 bases, with 13 bases lying between them. Germline assignment: CDR1 SGHTA and CDR2 FQGTGA. CDR3 size: 14 residues. The CDR3: CASSLNTGVGEQYF. The CDR3 DNA is TGTGCCAGCAGCTTAAACACAGGTGTGGGCGAGCAGTACTTC.

There are a few counts of this clonotype. V gene TRBV5-1 combines with J gene TRBJ2-1; 10 bases are shared with TRBD2. V shed 1 base, J shed 12 bases, and the junction held 7 bases outside the gene matches. The CDR3 runs to 14 residues. Germline CDR1 reads SGHRS; CDR2 reads YFSETQ. CDR3 nucleotide sequence: TGCGCCAGCAGCTTGACTAGCGGGAATGTACGGCAGTTCTTC. Translated: CASSLTSGNVRQFF.

The chain couples TRBV13 to TRBJ2-1, with 12 bases aligning to TRBD1. The DNA end is more similar to TRBJ2-7, so the J call may be wrong. Germline values: CDR1 PRHDT, CDR2 FYEKMQ (reference sequence). The CDR3 covers 15 residues. The CDR3 reads CASSRGTGGYNEQYF. CDR3 in DNA: TGTGCCAGCAGCCGGGGGACAGGGGGCTACAATGAGCAGTACTTC.

This clonotype has more than one count but fewer than ten. This chain joins TRBV4-2 and TRBJ2-3; the D gene is possibly TRBD2 (7 bases). The CDR3 consists of 16 residues. The V end lost 0 bases, the J end lost 3 bases, and 13 bases lay between the germline ends. From germline, CDR1 is LGHNA and CDR2 YNFKEQ. This chain's CDR3 is CASSQDRGAGTDTQYF. The CDR3, as DNA: TGTGCCAGCAGCCAAGATCGGGGGGCTGGTACAGATACGCAGTATTTT.

This clonotype was recorded a few times. This chain links TRBV12-3 or TRBV12-4 with TRBJ2-6, with D maybe TRBD2 (5 bases). This CDR3 is built from 17 residues. V gave up 4 bases and J gave up 0 bases, with 13 bases separating them. Here the CDR3 reads CASSWASSYSGANVLTF. The CDR3 DNA follows: TGTGCCAGCAGTTGGGCTAGCAGCTACTCTGGGGCCAACGTCCTGACTTTC.

The V gene is TRBV28, the J gene TRBJ1-4; the D is unclear. This CDR3 comprises 12 residues. Per the germline V gene, CDR1 is MDHEN and CDR2 is SYDVKM. V lost 8 bases to trimming and J lost 5 bases, with 9 bases between them. CDR3 nucleotides: TGTGCCAGCGGAACGGGAAATGAAAAACTGTTTTTT. Translating it yields CASGTGNEKLFF.